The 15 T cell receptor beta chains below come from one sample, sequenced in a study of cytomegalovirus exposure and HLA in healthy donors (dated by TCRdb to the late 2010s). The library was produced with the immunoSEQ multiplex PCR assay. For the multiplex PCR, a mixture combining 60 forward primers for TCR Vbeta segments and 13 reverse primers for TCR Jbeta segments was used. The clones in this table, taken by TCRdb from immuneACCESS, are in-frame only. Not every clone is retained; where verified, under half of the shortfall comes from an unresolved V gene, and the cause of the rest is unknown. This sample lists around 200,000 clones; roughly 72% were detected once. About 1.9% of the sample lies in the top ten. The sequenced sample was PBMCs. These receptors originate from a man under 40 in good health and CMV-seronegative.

In nucleotides, the CDR3 is TGTGCCAGCAGCTCGGACAGGGGGCACGGAATTCTCACAGATACGCAGTATTTT. It codes for CASSSDRGHGILTDTQYF. This chain joins TRBV7-3 and TRBJ2-3; 11 bases line up with TRBD1. This CDR3 spans 18 amino acids. V shed 4 bases, J shed 2 bases, and the junction held 11 bases outside the gene matches. Per germline, CDR1 SGHTA and CDR2 FQGTGA.

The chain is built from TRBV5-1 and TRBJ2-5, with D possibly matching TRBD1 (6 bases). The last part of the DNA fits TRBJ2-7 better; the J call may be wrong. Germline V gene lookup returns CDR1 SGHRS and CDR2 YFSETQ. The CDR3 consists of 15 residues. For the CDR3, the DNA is TGCGCCAGCAGCACTGAGGGGGTGTACTCCTACGAGCAGTACTTC. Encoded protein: CASSTEGVYSYEQYF.

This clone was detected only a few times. The CDR3 here is CASSIEGGDVWPQHF. CDR3 DNA sequence: TGTGCCAGTAGTATCGAGGGCGGTGACGTTTGGCCCCAGCATTTT. The V call is TRBV19, the J call TRBJ1-5; D is uncertain. Trimming took 3 bases from V and 9 from J, leaving 18 bases between them. This CDR3 has 15 residues. Germline CDR1 is LNHDA and CDR2 is SQIVND (reference sequence).

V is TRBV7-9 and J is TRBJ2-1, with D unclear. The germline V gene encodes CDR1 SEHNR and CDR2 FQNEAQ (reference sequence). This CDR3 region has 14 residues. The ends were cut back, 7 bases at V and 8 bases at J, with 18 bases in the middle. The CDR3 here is CASNPTETTYEQFF. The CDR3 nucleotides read TGTGCCAGCAACCCCACGGAGACGACCTATGAGCAGTTCTTC.

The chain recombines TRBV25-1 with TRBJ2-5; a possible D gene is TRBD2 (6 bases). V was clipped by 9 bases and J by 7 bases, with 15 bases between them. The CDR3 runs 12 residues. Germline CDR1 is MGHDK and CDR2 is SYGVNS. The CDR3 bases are TGTGCCAGTACCGGGAGCGTGGCGACCCAGTACTTC. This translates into CASTGSVATQYF.

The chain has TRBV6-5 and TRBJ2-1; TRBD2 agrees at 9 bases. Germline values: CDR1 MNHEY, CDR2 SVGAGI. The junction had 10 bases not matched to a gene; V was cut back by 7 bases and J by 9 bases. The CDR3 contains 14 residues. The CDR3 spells CASTWGGREGEQFF. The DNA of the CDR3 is TGTGCCAGCACTTGGGGCGGGAGGGAGGGTGAGCAGTTCTTC.

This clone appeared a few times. This chain's CDR3 is CASRLHPPRGNQPQHF. For the CDR3, the DNA is TGTGCCAGCAGATTACATCCACCCCGGGGCAATCAGCCCCAGCATTTT. This chain connects TRBV6-4 to TRBJ1-5; no clear D gene. Germline V gene data show CDR1 as MRHNA and CDR2 as SNTAGT. The CDR3 contains 16 residues. V gave up 6 bases and J gave up 2 bases, with 17 bases separating them.

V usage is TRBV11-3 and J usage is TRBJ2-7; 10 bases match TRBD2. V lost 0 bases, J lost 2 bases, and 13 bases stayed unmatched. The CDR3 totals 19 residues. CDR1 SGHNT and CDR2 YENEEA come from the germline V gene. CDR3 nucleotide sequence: TGTGCCAGCAGCTTAGAGTTCCCACTAACTAGCGGGGAGACCTACGAGCAGTACTTC. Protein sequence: CASSLEFPLTSGETYEQYF.

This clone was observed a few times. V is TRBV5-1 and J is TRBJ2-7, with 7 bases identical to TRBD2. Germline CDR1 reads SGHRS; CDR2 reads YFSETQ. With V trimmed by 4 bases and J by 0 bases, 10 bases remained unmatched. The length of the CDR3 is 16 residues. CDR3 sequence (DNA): TGCGCCAGCAGCCCTCGGGGGAGGGCCCGCTCCTACGAGCAGTACTTC. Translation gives CASSPRGRARSYEQYF. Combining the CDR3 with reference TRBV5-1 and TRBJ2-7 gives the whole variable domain KAGVTQTPRYLIKTRGQQVTLSCSPISGHRSVSWYQQTPGQGLQFLFEYFSETQRNKGNFPGRFSGRQFSNSRSEMNVSTLELGDSALYLCASSPRGRARSYEQYFGPGTRLTVT.

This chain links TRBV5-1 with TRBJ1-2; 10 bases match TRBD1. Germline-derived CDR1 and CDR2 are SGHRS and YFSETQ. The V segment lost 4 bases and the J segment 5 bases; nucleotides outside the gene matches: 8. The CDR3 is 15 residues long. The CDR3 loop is CASSPGTGEGYGYTF. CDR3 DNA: TGCGCCAGCAGCCCCGGGACAGGGGAGGGGTATGGCTACACCTTC. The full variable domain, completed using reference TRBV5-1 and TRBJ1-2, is KAGVTQTPRYLIKTRGQQVTLSCSPISGHRSVSWYQQTPGQGLQFLFEYFSETQRNKGNFPGRFSGRQFSNSRSEMNVSTLELGDSALYLCASSPGTGEGYGYTFGSGTRLTVV.

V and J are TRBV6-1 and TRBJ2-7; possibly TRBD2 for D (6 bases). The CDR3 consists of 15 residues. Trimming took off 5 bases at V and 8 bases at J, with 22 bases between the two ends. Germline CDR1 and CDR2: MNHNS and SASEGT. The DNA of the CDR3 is TGTGCCAGCAGTCCCGATCGGGACTTTTCGCCCCAGCAGTACTTC. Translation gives CASSPDRDFSPQQYF.

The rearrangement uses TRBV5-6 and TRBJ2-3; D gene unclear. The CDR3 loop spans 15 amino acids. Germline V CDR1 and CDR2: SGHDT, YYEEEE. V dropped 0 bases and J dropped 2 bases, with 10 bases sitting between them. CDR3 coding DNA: TGTGCCAGCAGCTTGGAGAGAACTTACACAGATACGCAGTATTTT. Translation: CASSLERTYTDTQYF.

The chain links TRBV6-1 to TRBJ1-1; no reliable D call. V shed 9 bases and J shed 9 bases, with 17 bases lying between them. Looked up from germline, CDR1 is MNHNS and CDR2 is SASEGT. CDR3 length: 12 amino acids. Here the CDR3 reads CASRGIGLQAFF. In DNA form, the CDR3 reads TGTGCCAGTCGCGGGATCGGGCTTCAAGCTTTCTTT.

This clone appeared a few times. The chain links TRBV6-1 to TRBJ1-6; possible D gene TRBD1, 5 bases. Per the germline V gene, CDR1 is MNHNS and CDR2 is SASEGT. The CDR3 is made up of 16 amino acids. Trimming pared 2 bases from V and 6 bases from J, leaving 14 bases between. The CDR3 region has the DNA TGTGCCAGCAGTGAAATTATGGGGGGGGGTAATTCACCCCTCCACTTT. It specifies CASSEIMGGGNSPLHF.

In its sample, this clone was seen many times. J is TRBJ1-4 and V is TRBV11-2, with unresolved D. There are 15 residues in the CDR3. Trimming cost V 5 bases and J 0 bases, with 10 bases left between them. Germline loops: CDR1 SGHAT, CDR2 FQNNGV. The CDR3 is CASSPGEATNEKLFF. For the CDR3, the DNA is TGTGCCAGCAGCCCCGGGGAAGCAACTAATGAAAAACTGTTTTTT.